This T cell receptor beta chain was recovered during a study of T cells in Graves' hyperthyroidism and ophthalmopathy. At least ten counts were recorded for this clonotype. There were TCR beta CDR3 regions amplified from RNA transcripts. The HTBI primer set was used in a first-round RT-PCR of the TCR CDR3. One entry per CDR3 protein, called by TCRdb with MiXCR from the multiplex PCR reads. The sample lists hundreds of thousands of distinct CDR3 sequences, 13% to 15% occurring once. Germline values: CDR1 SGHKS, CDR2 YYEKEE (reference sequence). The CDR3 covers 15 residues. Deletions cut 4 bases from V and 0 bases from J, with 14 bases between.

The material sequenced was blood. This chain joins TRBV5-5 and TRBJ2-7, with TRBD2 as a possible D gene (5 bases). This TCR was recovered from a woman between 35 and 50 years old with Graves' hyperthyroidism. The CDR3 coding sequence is TGTGCCAGCAGCACCGACGGACTGAACTCCTACGAGCAGTACTTC. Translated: CASSTDGLNSYEQYF.